Below, 18 T cell receptor beta chains from the same sample are listed, as sequenced in a study of blood T cell repertoires in COVID-19. Generated by immunoSEQ multiplex PCR, the TCRdb table keeps only in-frame clones and is missing some. Of 130,000 to 150,000 clones in the sample, around 89% were seen once. The specimen was PBMCs or T cells enriched from blood (not recorded which). These receptors originate from a woman aged 30 to 39 with acute COVID-19.

This clone was seen once. CDR3 in DNA: TGCGCCAGCAGCTTACTAAATTCACCCCTCCACTTT. Its protein product is CASSLLNSPLHF. This rearrangement joins TRBV5-1 to TRBJ1-6; D is ambiguous. V was clipped by 2 bases and J by 7 bases, with 4 bases between them. This CDR3 spans 12 amino acids. From germline, CDR1 is SGHRS and CDR2 YFSETQ.

The V call is TRBV7-9, the J call TRBJ2-3; the match to TRBD1 covers 9 bases. The CDR3 has 15 amino acids. Germline CDR1 reads SEHNR; CDR2 reads FQNEAQ (reference sequence). The V and J ends lost 5 bases and 0 bases, in that order; junction bases with no gene match: 3. CDR3 in amino acids: CASSRDRASTDTQYF. In DNA, the CDR3 is TGTGCCAGCAGCCGGGACAGGGCGAGCACAGATACGCAGTATTTT.

The rearrangement uses TRBV19 and TRBJ1-5, with D possibly being TRBD1 (6 bases). The V gene lost 6 bases and the J gene lost 4 bases, with 13 bases spanning the gap. Germline-derived CDR1 and CDR2 are LNHDA and SQIVND (reference sequence). The length of the CDR3 is 14 residues. This CDR3 reads CASRGQGSNQPQHF. Written as DNA, the CDR3 is TGTGCCAGTAGGGGGCAGGGGTCGAATCAGCCCCAGCATTTT.

This rearrangement joins TRBV20-1 to TRBJ2-1; 13 positions agree with TRBD2. The V gene's germline CDR1 is DFQATT and CDR2 SNEGSKA (reference sequence). The CDR3 loop spans 15 amino acids. Trimming removed 3 bases from V and 6 bases from J; junction bases left unmatched: 5. The CDR3 sequence is CSASGTSGAINEQFF. The DNA for the CDR3 is TGCAGTGCTAGTGGGACTAGCGGGGCTATCAATGAGCAGTTCTTC.

The V gene is TRBV29-1, the J gene TRBJ1-4; unclear D gene. The ends were cut back, 4 bases at V and 3 bases at J, with 6 bases in the middle. The CDR3 loop spans 12 amino acids. In germline, CDR1 is SQVTM, CDR2 ANQGSEA. CDR3 protein: CSVATANEKLFF. The DNA of the CDR3 is TGCAGCGTTGCCACAGCTAATGAAAAACTGTTTTTT.

This clone was found a few times. The chain links TRBV29-1 to TRBJ1-2; 12 bases agree with TRBD1. CDR1 is SQVTM, CDR2 ANQGSEA, per germline. The CDR3 totals 15 residues. Germline trimming cut 7 bases from V and 7 bases from J; bases unmatched to any gene: 13. CDR3 in amino acids: CSATGTGGSSGGYTF. CDR3 nucleotides: TGCAGCGCCACCGGGACAGGGGGCTCCTCCGGTGGCTACACCTTC.

The chain links TRBV9 to TRBJ1-1; a weak D match, TRBD1 (5 bases). The length of the CDR3 is 14 residues. Germline values: CDR1 SGDLS, CDR2 YYNGEE. V lost 3 bases and J 4 bases, leaving 13 bases between the germline ends. The CDR3: CASSAQVDGTEAFF. DNA of the CDR3: TGTGCCAGCAGCGCACAGGTTGACGGCACTGAAGCTTTCTTT.

The chain links TRBV5-4 to TRBJ1-2; D is perhaps TRBD1 (6 bases). The CDR3 consists of 19 residues. V was shortened by 4 bases and J by 7 bases, with 32 bases between the two germline ends. CDR1 and CDR2 (germline): SGHNT, YYREEE (reference sequence). CDR3 DNA sequence: TGTGCCAGCAGCCCGGAATTAAGTTCAGGGGCAACTCTTCTTTTTGGCTACACCTTC. This translates into CASSPELSSGATLLFGYTF.

The chain recombines TRBV27 with TRBJ2-5, with 7 bases lining up with TRBD2. This CDR3 region has 17 residues. Losses at the gene ends were 5 bases for V and 2 bases for J; bases not matched to a gene: 14. CDR1 is MNHEY and CDR2 is SMNVEV in the germline V gene (reference sequence). The chain's CDR3 is CASSPRGVTSDQETQYF. DNA of the CDR3: TGTGCCAGCAGTCCCCGTGGGGTAACTAGCGATCAAGAGACCCAGTACTTC.

This chain connects TRBV27 to TRBJ2-7; D ambiguous. This CDR3 spans 14 amino acids. The V and J ends lost 7 bases and 2 bases respectively, with 15 bases between them. The germline V gene encodes CDR1 MNHEY and CDR2 SMNVEV (reference sequence). CDR3 bases: TGTGCCAGCAACCCTCTTGAGGCCACCTACGAGCAGTACTTC. Protein: CASNPLEATYEQYF.

The rearrangement uses TRBV7-6 and TRBJ1-5, with D possibly TRBD1 on 6 matching bases. Germline CDR1 and CDR2: SGHVS and FNYEAQ. The CDR3 covers 14 residues. V dropped 5 bases and J dropped 5 bases, with 13 bases sitting between them. The CDR3 here is CASSLTGKDQPQHF. The DNA for the CDR3 is TGTGCCAGCAGCCTTACAGGGAAAGATCAGCCCCAGCATTTT.

The chain employs TRBV19 and TRBJ1-1; D gene ambiguous. The germline gives CDR1 LNHDA, CDR2 SQIVND (reference sequence). Trimming stripped 7 bases from V and 7 bases from J, with 19 bases between. CDR3 size: 14 residues. CDR3: CASTTTPKRGEAFF. CDR3 in DNA: TGTGCCAGTACGACGACACCAAAACGGGGTGAAGCTTTCTTT.

The chain employs TRBV24-1 and TRBJ2-1; D is unclear. The CDR3 totals 16 residues. CDR1 is KGHDR and CDR2 is SFDVKD in the germline V gene. V shed 4 bases and J shed 0 bases, with 12 bases lying between them. As DNA, the CDR3 is TGTGCCACCAGTGACCAAACCATTAGCTCCTACAATGAGCAGTTCTTC. It is translated as CATSDQTISSYNEQFF.

The V call is TRBV19, the J call TRBJ2-1; perhaps TRBD2 as D (7 bases). The germline V gene has CDR1 LNHDA and CDR2 SQIVND (reference sequence). The germline V and J ends were trimmed by 6 bases and 4 bases, with 16 bases remaining between them. CDR3 length: 15 residues. The CDR3 DNA is TGTGCCAGTAGAATGAGGGGGGGAGAATACAATGAGCAGTTCTTC. It is translated as CASRMRGGEYNEQFF. Together with reference TRBV19 and TRBJ2-1, the CDR3 gives the full variable domain: DGGITQSPKYLFRKEGQNVTLSCEQNLNHDAMYWYRQDPGQGLRLIYYSQIVNDFQKGDIAEGYSVSREKKESFPLTVTSAQKNPTAFYLCASRMRGGEYNEQFFGPGTRLTVL.

The CDR3 sequence is CAWSHGQASGNTIYF. Here the CDR3 DNA reads TGTGCCTGGAGTCACGGACAGGCCTCTGGAAACACCATATATTTT. The chain combines TRBV30 with TRBJ1-3; 7 bases fit TRBD1. Trimming cost V 2 bases and J 0 bases; bases outside gene matches: 4. CDR1 and CDR2 from the germline V gene are GTSNPN and SVGIG (reference sequence). The length of the CDR3 is 15 residues.

V and J are TRBV4-2 and TRBJ2-3, with D tentatively TRBD2 (6 bases). CDR3 size: 16 residues. Between the trimmed V and J ends, which lost 1 base and 0 bases, there was a span of 11 bases. Germline values: CDR1 LGHNA, CDR2 YNFKEQ. The CDR3 here is CASSQVGGTSTDTQYF. CDR3 nucleotide sequence: TGTGCCAGCAGCCAAGTTGGCGGGACTAGCACAGATACGCAGTATTTT.

This sequence joins TRBV7-2 and TRBJ1-6; maybe TRBD1 (5 bases). The CDR3 sequence is 17 residues long. The ends were cut back, 4 bases at V and 0 bases at J, with 13 bases in the middle. Per the germline V gene, CDR1 is SGHTA and CDR2 is FQGNSA. DNA for the CDR3: TGTGCCAGCAGCTCATCAAGACAGAGCTCCTATAATTCACCCCTCCACTTT. Its translation: CASSSSRQSSYNSPLHF. Full variable domain (outside the CDR3, taken from reference TRBV7-2 and TRBJ1-6): GAGVSQSPSNKVTEKGKDVELRCDPISGHTALYWYRQSLGQGLEFLIYFQGNSAPDKSGLPSDRFSAERTGGSVSTLTIQRTQQEDSAVYLCASSSSRQSSYNSPLHFGNGTRLTVT.

This clone was seen more than once but under ten times. The V and J genes are TRBV18 and TRBJ2-1; D is perhaps TRBD2 (7 bases). V was clipped by 3 bases and J by 6 bases, with 15 bases between them. The CDR3 runs 15 residues. In germline, CDR1 is KGHSH, CDR2 LQKENI. The CDR3 loop is CASSPGGPASNEQFF. In DNA, the CDR3 is TGTGCCAGCTCACCGGGGGGGCCCGCAAGCAATGAGCAGTTCTTC.